This T cell receptor beta chain appears in the sequencing data of a study of blood T cells in healthy people across ages. As for the study in general: T cells yielded about one barcoded beta molecule per two cells through template switching.

Then a second PCR, running roughly 6 to 11 cycles, was carried out with a sample-barcoded 5' primer and a J-beta primer mix. The template-switch adaptor, which had 12 random nucleotides, put a tag on each cDNA molecule. TCRdb independently ran MiXCR on the 5' RACE reads; one entry per CDR3 protein. Seen here are fewer than 1,200,000 distinct CDR3 sequences, roughly 24% observed once, and the top ten hold less than 0.75%. CDR1 is LGHNT, CDR2 FRNRAP, per germline. The CDR3 consists of 16 residues. V lost 2 bases to trimming and J lost 1 base, with 14 bases between them. This same sample was also taken into another study, of T cells of mothers and their children. Per that study: Related and unrelated pairs show similar thymic shaping of TCR recombination output. Not a single persistent microchimeric T cell clone was detected.

The source is a girl under 10 years old in good health. The chain carries TRBV12-5 and TRBJ1-1; D is ambiguous. The specimen sequenced was blood. The CDR3 sequence is CASGLWRTQKNTEAFF. The CDR3 DNA follows: TGTGCTAGTGGTTTGTGGCGGACTCAAAAGAACACTGAAGCTTTCTTT. The whole variable domain, remainder taken from reference TRBV12-5 and TRBJ1-1, is DARVTQTPRHKVTEMGQEVTMRCQPILGHNTVFWYRQTMMQGLELLAYFRNRAPLDDSGMPKDRFSAEMPDATLATLKIQPSEPRDSAVYFCASGLWRTQKNTEAFFGQGTRLTVV.